These 12 T cell receptor beta chains share one sample of origin, sequenced in a study of early T cells in non-severe SARS-CoV-2 infection. TCRdb independently ran MiXCR on the 5' RACE reads; one entry per CDR3 protein. The data show approximately 110,000 distinct CDR3 sequences, approximately 15% seen once. The sequenced sample consisted of whole blood. All receptors come from an adult who was a healthcare worker with PCR-confirmed SARS-CoV-2 infection or an uninfected control (not recorded which).

The rearrangement uses TRBV29-1 and TRBJ1-1; D not resolved. Germline V gene lookup returns CDR1 SQVTM and CDR2 ANQGSEA. There are 13 residues in the CDR3. V lost 5 bases and J 6 bases, leaving 16 bases between the germline ends. CDR3 sequence: CSVIPLREAEAFF. The CDR3 coding sequence is TGCAGCGTTATTCCCTTAAGGGAGGCTGAAGCTTTCTTT. Full variable domain (missing parts from reference TRBV29-1 and TRBJ1-1): SAVISQKPSRDICQRGTSLTIQCQVDSQVTMMFWYRQQPGQSLTLIATANQGSEATYESGFVIDKFPISRPNLTFSTLTVSNMSPEDSSIYLCSVIPLREAEAFFGQGTRLTVV.

This chain connects TRBV19 to TRBJ2-7; 10 nucleotides line up with TRBD1. The CDR3 consists of 14 residues. Losses at the gene ends were 5 bases for V and 6 bases for J; bases not matched to a gene: 7. Looked up from germline, CDR1 is LNHDA and CDR2 is SQIVND (reference sequence). Here the CDR3 reads CASSVGTGDSEQYF. The DNA for the CDR3 is TGTGCCAGTAGTGTGGGGACAGGGGACTCCGAGCAGTACTTC.

The chain is built from TRBV12-3 or TRBV12-4 and TRBJ1-1; D might be TRBD1 (6 bases). This CDR3 comprises 16 residues. V was pared by 3 bases and J by 6 bases, with 20 bases between. CDR3 coding DNA: TGTGCCAGCAGTTTCCGCGGGGGGGGCAGGAGTGCTGAAGCTTTCTTT. It encodes CASSFRGGGRSAEAFF.

The table lists this clonotype with a few counts. The rearrangement links TRBV27 to TRBJ1-2; TRBD1 might be the D (5 bases). The CDR3 is 13 amino acids. Per the germline V gene, CDR1 is MNHEY and CDR2 is SMNVEV (reference sequence). Trimming left V 0 bases short and J 4 bases short, with 6 bases between. The CDR3 DNA is TGTGCCAGCAGTTTATCTACAGGCTATGGCTACACCTTC. Amino acid sequence: CASSLSTGYGYTF.

A few counts support this clonotype. The chain carries TRBV7-9 and TRBJ1-1, with 7 positions matching TRBD1. Germline CDR1 is SEHNR and CDR2 is FQNEAQ (reference sequence). Trimming took 2 bases from V and 5 from J; bases not matched to a gene: 5. CDR3 length equals 14 residues. The CDR3 nucleotides read TGTGCCAGCAGCTTAAGGGGGCGAGGTACTGAAGCTTTCTTT. It codes for CASSLRGRGTEAFF.

This clonotype occurred a few times. Lacking the conserved final phenylalanine or tryptophan, this CDR3 likely reflects a read error. In nucleotides, the CDR3 is TGTGCCAGCTCACCAACTGGAGAGACCCAGTACTCC. It specifies CASSPTGETQYS. V is TRBV18 and J is TRBJ2-5; the D is unclear. V lost 2 bases and J lost 4, with 5 bases in between. Germline V gene sequence: CDR1 KGHSH, CDR2 LQKENI. CDR3 length equals 12 residues.

This clonotype was seen a few times. The chain combines TRBV5-1 with TRBJ2-1, with TRBD1 identical over 11 bases. The J segment lost 8 bases and the V segment lost 4 bases, leaving 11 bases of the junction unmatched. Germline-derived CDR1 and CDR2 are SGHRS and YFSETQ. The CDR3 is 16 amino acids. The CDR3 loop reads CASSPTGTGGNYEQFF. Here the CDR3 DNA reads TGCGCCAGCAGCCCAACCGGGACAGGGGGGAACTATGAGCAGTTCTTC.

This clonotype was recorded a few times. The chain has TRBV7-3 and TRBJ2-3; 12 bases line up with TRBD2. V shed 5 bases, J shed 7 bases, and the junction held 4 bases outside the gene matches. The CDR3 has 14 amino acids. Germline CDR1 reads SGHTA; CDR2 reads FQGTGA. CDR3 protein: CASSLGLAGNTQYF. The DNA for the CDR3 is TGTGCCAGCAGCCTGGGACTAGCGGGTAATACGCAGTATTTT.

About this clonotype itself: The junction departs from germline at one end; a sequencing error may be responsible. V gene TRBV5-4 combines with J gene TRBJ2-2, with 7 bases lining up with TRBD1. Germline CDR1 is SGHNT and CDR2 is YYREEE (reference sequence). CDR3 length equals 15 residues. The DNA for the CDR3 is TGTGCCAGCAGCCGTCGACAGGGTTCCACCTGGGAGCTGTTTTTT. Amino acids: CASSRRQGSTWELFF.

The chain joins TRBV5-1 to TRBJ2-3, with TRBD2 matching 9 bases. Germline V lookup: CDR1 SGHRS, CDR2 YFSETQ. J lost 5 bases, V lost 5 bases, and 3 bases had no gene match. The CDR3 loop spans 13 amino acids. The CDR3 sequence is CASSLAGEDTQYF. The CDR3 coding sequence is TGCGCCAGCAGTTTAGCGGGGGAAGATACGCAGTATTTT.

This clonotype occurred a few times. The V and J genes are TRBV18 and TRBJ1-2, with D hard to call. CDR3 size: 13 residues. The germline CDR1 and CDR2 sequences are KGHSH and LQKENI. Between the trimmed V and J ends, which lost 5 bases and 6 bases, there was a span of 13 bases. The CDR3 spells CASSTQSGDGYTF. The CDR3 DNA is TGTGCCAGCTCAACTCAGTCCGGGGATGGCTACACCTTC.

The chain has TRBV7-9 and TRBJ2-7; D is undetermined. CDR1 and CDR2 from the germline V gene are SEHNR and FQNEAQ (reference sequence). CDR3 length: 13 residues. V was pared by 0 bases and J by 3 bases, with 6 bases between. The CDR3: CASSLAAGYEQYF. CDR3 coding DNA: TGTGCCAGCAGCTTAGCTGCCGGCTACGAGCAGTACTTC.